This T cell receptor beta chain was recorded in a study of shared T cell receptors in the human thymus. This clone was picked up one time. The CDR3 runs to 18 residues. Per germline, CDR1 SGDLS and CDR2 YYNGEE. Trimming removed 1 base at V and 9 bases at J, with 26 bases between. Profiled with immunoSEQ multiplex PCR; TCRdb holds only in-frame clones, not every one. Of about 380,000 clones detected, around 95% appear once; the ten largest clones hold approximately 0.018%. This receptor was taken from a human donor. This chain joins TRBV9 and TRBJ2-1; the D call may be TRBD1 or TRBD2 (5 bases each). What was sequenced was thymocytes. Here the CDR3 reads CASSVQPPGPSGSVEQFF. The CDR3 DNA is TGTGCCAGCAGCGTACAACCCCCAGGGCCCTCGGGGTCTGTTGAGCAGTTCTTC.